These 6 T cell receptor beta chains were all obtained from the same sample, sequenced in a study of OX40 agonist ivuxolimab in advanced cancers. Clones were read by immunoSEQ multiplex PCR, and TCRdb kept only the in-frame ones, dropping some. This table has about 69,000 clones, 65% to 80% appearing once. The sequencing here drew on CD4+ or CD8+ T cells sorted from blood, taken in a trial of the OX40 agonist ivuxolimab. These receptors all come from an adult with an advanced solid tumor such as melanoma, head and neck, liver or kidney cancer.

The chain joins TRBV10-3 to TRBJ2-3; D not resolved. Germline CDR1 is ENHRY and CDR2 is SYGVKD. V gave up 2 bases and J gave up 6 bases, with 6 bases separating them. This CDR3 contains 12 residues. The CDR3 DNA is TGTGCCATCAGTGAGCTCTCTGATACGCAGTATTTT. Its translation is CAISELSDTQYF.

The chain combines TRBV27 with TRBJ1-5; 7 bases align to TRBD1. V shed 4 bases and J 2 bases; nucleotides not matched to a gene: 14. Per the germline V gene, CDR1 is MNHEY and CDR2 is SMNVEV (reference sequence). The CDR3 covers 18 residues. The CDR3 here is CASSYRGGVGQGNQPQHF. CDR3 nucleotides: TGTGCCAGCAGTTACAGGGGAGGGGTGGGCCAGGGCAATCAGCCCCAGCATTTT.

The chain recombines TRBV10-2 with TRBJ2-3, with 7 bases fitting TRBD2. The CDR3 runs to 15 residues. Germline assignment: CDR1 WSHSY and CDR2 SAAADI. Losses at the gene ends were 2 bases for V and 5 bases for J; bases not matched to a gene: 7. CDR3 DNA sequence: TGCGCCAGCAGTGAGCCGGGGAGGGTGGAAGATACGCAGTATTTT. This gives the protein CASSEPGRVEDTQYF.

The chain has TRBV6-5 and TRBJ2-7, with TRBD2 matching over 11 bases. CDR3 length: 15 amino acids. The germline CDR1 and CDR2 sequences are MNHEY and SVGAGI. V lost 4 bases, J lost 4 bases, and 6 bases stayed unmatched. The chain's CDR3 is CASSSQLAGGYEQYF. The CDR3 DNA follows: TGTGCCAGCAGTTCCCAATTAGCGGGGGGGTACGAGCAGTACTTC.

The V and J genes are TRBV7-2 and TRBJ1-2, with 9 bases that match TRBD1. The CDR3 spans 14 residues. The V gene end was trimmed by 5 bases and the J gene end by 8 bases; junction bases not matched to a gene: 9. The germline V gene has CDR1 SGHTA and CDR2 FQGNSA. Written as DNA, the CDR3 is TGTGCCAGCAGCCCGTGGACAGGGGCGCAAGGCTACACCTTC. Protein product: CASSPWTGAQGYTF.

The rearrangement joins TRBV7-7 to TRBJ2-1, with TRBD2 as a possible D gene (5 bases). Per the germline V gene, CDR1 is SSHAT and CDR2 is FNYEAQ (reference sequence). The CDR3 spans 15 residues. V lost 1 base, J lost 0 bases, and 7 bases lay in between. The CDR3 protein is CASSLEEGSYNEQFF. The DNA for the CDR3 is TGTGCCAGCAGCTTAGAAGAGGGCTCCTACAATGAGCAGTTCTTC.